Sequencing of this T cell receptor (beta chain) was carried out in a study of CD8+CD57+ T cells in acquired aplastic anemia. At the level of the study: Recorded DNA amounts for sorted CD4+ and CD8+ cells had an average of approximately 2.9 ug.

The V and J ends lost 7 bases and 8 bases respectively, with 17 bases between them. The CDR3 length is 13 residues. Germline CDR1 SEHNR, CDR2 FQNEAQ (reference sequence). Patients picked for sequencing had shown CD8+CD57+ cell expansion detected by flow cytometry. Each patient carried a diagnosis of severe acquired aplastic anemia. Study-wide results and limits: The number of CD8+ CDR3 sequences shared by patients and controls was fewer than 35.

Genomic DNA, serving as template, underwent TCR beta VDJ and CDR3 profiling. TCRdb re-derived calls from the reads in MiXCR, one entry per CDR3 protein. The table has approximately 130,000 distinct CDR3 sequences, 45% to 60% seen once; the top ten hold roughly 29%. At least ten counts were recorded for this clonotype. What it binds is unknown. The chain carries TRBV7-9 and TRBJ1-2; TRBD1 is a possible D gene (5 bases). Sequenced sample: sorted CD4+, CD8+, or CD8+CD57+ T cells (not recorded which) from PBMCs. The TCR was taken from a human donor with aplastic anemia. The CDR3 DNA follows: TGTGCCAGCACCGTCGGGGGATCTGAAGGCTACACCTTC. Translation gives CASTVGGSEGYTF. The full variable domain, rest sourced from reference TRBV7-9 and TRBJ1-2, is DTGVSQNPRHKITKRGQNVTFRCDPISEHNRLYWYRQTLGQGPEFLTYFQNEAQLEKSRLLSDRFSAERPKGSFSTLEIQRTEQGDSAMYLCASTVGGSEGYTFGSGTRLTVV.